This T cell receptor beta chain is from a study of shared clonotypes between healthy human individuals. Across the study: Contributing individuals were a couple of females and three males aged 18 to 49.

V was clipped by 10 bases and J by 2 bases; unmatched bases: 2. CDR3 length equals 13 residues. Germline lookup yields CDR1 SEHNR and CDR2 FQNEAQ (reference sequence). The study, taken as a whole, reports: Limitation of the genetic and exposure-history diversity represented came from the few donors.

This clone was seen just once. Its antigen is unidentified. Sequenced by immunoSEQ multiplex PCR; TCRdb stores in-frame clones only, minus some. The data show about 2.4 million clones, around 94% seen once. Sequencing used naive CD4+ T cells sorted from blood. Subset described: CD45RA+ positively selected. The clonotype originates from a man between 18 and 29 years old in good health. The gene calls are TRBV7-9 and TRBJ2-6, with 7 bases fitting TRBD1. DNA for the CDR3: TGTGCCAAGGGGGCTCCTGGGGCCAACGTCCTGACTTTC. Its translation is CAKGAPGANVLTF.